This T cell receptor beta chain was obtained from a study of shared clonotypes between healthy human individuals. Overall study findings and caveats: Rarefaction showed sorted-subset sequencing was incomplete despite large depth. It was the non-shared clonotypes that had lower generation probabilities than clonotypes shared by all four donors.

The germline CDR1 and CDR2 sequences are SGHDT and YYEEEE. The CDR3 consists of 16 residues. V lost 2 bases and J 0 bases, leaving 14 bases between the germline ends. Worth noting for this clone: Its cognate antigen is unknown.

The method was immunoSEQ multiplex PCR; TCRdb's version includes in-frame clones alone and lacks a portion of them. The table shows some 660,000 clones, with 73% occurring only once. Sequenced sample: memory CD4+ T cells sorted from blood. Specified subset: CD45RA-negative fraction. The TCR sequence derives from a woman aged 30 to 39 in good health. The rearrangement links TRBV5-6 to TRBJ1-1; D is undetermined. CDR3 residues: CASSLLGSLMNTEAFF. The CDR3 DNA sequence: TGTGCCAGCAGCTTACTCGGCTCCTTGATGAACACTGAAGCTTTCTTT.